A single sample is the source of the 20 T cell receptor beta chains below, sequenced in a study of CD8 T cells in ankylosing spondylitis. TCRdb passed the 5' RACE reads through MiXCR, listing each CDR3 protein once. Of just over 350,000 distinct CDR3 sequences detected, approximately 22% appear once; the ten largest clones hold around 12%. Material for sequencing was blood, either unsorted or a sorted T cell fraction (not recorded which). All receptors derive from a male donor with ankylosing spondylitis or in good health (not recorded which).

In its sample, this clonotype was seen many times. This chain joins TRBV3-1 and TRBJ2-7; the D is unclear. The CDR3 totals 16 residues. V lost 0 bases and J 3 bases, leaving 15 bases between the germline ends. The V gene's germline CDR1 is LGHDT and CDR2 YNNKEL (reference sequence). CDR3 DNA sequence: TGTGCCAGCAGCCAAGATAAAAGGGAAATGAGCTACGAGCAGTACTTC. Residues: CASSQDKREMSYEQYF.

This clonotype showed up just a few times. This sequence joins TRBV25-1 and TRBJ2-1, with D perhaps matching TRBD2 (6 bases). The V end was cut by 2 bases, the J end by 4 bases, with 9 bases between. The CDR3 contains 14 residues. The V gene's germline CDR1 is MGHDK and CDR2 SYGVNS. In DNA form, the CDR3 reads TGTGCCAGCAGTGAAAAGGGACTGTACAATGAGCAGTTCTTC. Encoded protein: CASSEKGLYNEQFF.

The rearrangement links TRBV27 to TRBJ2-1; 9 positions agree with TRBD2. Trimming at V came to 1 base and at J to 0 bases, leaving 4 bases not matched to a gene. CDR1 MNHEY and CDR2 SMNVEV come from the germline V gene (reference sequence). The CDR3 consists of 17 residues. This chain's CDR3 is CASSLYSGGFSYNEQFF. CDR3 sequence (DNA): TGTGCCAGCAGTTTATATAGCGGGGGTTTCTCCTACAATGAGCAGTTCTTC.

The V gene is TRBV12-3 or TRBV12-4, the J gene TRBJ2-3; no clear D. V was clipped by 4 bases and J by 2 bases, with 7 bases between them. This CDR3 comprises 13 residues. The CDR3 region is CASSSIYTDTQYF. The CDR3 region has the DNA TGTGCCAGCAGTTCAATATACACAGATACGCAGTATTTT.

This clonotype was found a few times. The chain is built from TRBV6-1 and TRBJ2-5, with TRBD2 identical over 8 bases. Germline CDR1 reads MNHNS; CDR2 reads SASEGT. V was pared by 6 bases and J by 5 bases, with 8 bases of the junction left unmatched. The CDR3 extends over 14 amino acids. The CDR3 sequence: CASSHGLALETQYF. CDR3 coding DNA: TGTGCCAGCAGCCACGGACTAGCTCTGGAGACCCAGTACTTC.

Here the CDR3 reads CASSQGQGGYNEQFF. The CDR3 DNA follows: TGTGCCAGCAGCCAAGGACAGGGGGGGTACAATGAGCAGTTCTTC. The J gene is TRBJ2-1, the V gene TRBV14, with 9 bases fitting TRBD1. This CDR3 contains 15 residues. Trimming took 1 base from V and 4 from J; bases not matched to a gene: 2. The V gene's germline CDR1 is SGHDN and CDR2 FVKESK.

This clonotype has a single count. The chain couples TRBV19 to TRBJ1-1; D might be TRBD1 (6 bases). V shed 5 bases and J shed 10 bases, with 14 bases lying between them. Germline V CDR1 and CDR2: LNHDA, SQIVND (reference sequence). The CDR3 has 12 residues. CDR3 in DNA: TGTGCCAGTAGTGCCACAGGGACGGGAGCTTTCTTT. Translated, it gives CASSATGTGAFF. Full variable domain (missing parts from reference TRBV19 and TRBJ1-1): DGGITQSPKYLFRKEGQNVTLSCEQNLNHDAMYWYRQDPGQGLRLIYYSQIVNDFQKGDIAEGYSVSREKKESFPLTVTSAQKNPTAFYLCASSATGTGAFFGQGTRLTVV.

The V call is TRBV20-1, the J call TRBJ2-1; no firm D call. V was shortened by 0 bases and J by 0 bases, with 18 bases between the two germline ends. CDR1 is DFQATT, CDR2 SNEGSKA, per germline (reference sequence). This CDR3 region has 18 residues. CDR3 sequence (DNA): TGCAGTGCTAGAGATCTCCTATTGACGAGCAGCTCCTACAATGAGCAGTTCTTC. Amino acids: CSARDLLLTSSSYNEQFF.

This clonotype was counted between two and nine times. The chain combines TRBV12-3 or TRBV12-4 with TRBJ2-7, with D possibly called TRBD1 or TRBD2 (6 bases each). The length of the CDR3 is 12 residues. Trimming cost V 8 bases and J 5 bases, with 13 bases left between them. The CDR3 bases are TGTGCCAGCCGATTGGGGGGCAACGAGCAGTACTTC. It translates to CASRLGGNEQYF.

In its sample, this clonotype was seen a few times. The chain couples TRBV4-1 to TRBJ1-6; unclear D gene. The CDR3 spans 14 residues. Germline CDR1 and CDR2: MGHRA and YSYEKL. V dropped 5 bases and J dropped 4 bases, with 9 bases sitting between them. The CDR3 here is CASSGSIYNSPLHF. The CDR3 DNA sequence: TGCGCCAGCAGCGGGAGTATATATAATTCACCCCTCCACTTT.

This clonotype was counted only a few times. This chain connects TRBV7-2 to TRBJ2-1; 13 bases are shared with TRBD2. CDR1 and CDR2 (germline): SGHTA, FQGNSA. The CDR3 runs 20 residues. Trimming took 0 bases from V and 1 from J; bases not matched to a gene: 9. Here the CDR3 DNA reads TGTGCCAGCAGCTTAGCAACCCGACTAGCGGGGGGTTCTTCCTACAATGAGCAGTTCTTC. Its translation is CASSLATRLAGGSSYNEQFF.

This chain uses TRBV4-1 with TRBJ2-5; 13 bases align to TRBD2. Losses at the gene ends were 3 bases for V and 2 bases for J; bases not matched to a gene: 6. Germline CDR1 and CDR2: MGHRA and YSYEKL. The CDR3 contains 17 residues. The chain's CDR3 is CASSHQMGLAGQETQYF. Here the CDR3 DNA reads TGCGCCAGCAGCCACCAAATGGGACTAGCGGGGCAAGAGACCCAGTACTTC.

The rearrangement uses TRBV3-1 and TRBJ2-1; the match to TRBD1 covers 9 bases. The germline V gene has CDR1 LGHDT and CDR2 YNNKEL (reference sequence). This CDR3 is built from 13 residues. J gave up 8 bases and V 7 bases, and 6 bases lay outside the gene matches. This CDR3 is CASMGQGYDEQFF. The CDR3 region has the DNA TGTGCCAGCATGGGACAGGGTTACGATGAGCAGTTCTTC.

The chain is built from TRBV5-6 and TRBJ2-5; D gene unclear. Trimming stripped 1 base from V and 5 bases from J, with 15 bases between. The V gene's germline CDR1 is SGHDT and CDR2 YYEEEE. The CDR3 covers 15 residues. The CDR3 loop is CASSLLTAIGETQYF. CDR3 DNA sequence: TGTGCCAGCAGCTTGTTAACTGCGATAGGGGAGACCCAGTACTTC. Variable domain in full (rest from reference TRBV5-6 and TRBJ2-5): DAGVTQSPTHLIKTRGQQVTLRCSPKSGHDTVSWYQQALGQGPQFIFQYYEEEERQRGNFPDRFSGHQFPNYSSELNVNALLLGDSALYLCASSLLTAIGETQYFGPGTRLLVL.

This clonotype was detected a few times. The genes are TRBV6-5 and TRBJ2-7; TRBD1 might be the D (6 bases). Germline values: CDR1 MNHEY, CDR2 SVGAGI. This CDR3 is 19 amino acids long. Trimming cost V 0 bases and J 0 bases, with 21 bases left between them. CDR3 coding DNA: TGTGCCAGCAGTTACTCGACCGGGACACAAGACTTGAGCTCCTACGAGCAGTACTTC. This gives the protein CASSYSTGTQDLSSYEQYF.

The chain combines TRBV29-1 with TRBJ2-7; 10 bases fit TRBD1. The CDR3 runs 12 residues. Germline values: CDR1 SQVTM, CDR2 ANQGSEA. J gave up 9 bases and V 4 bases, and 6 bases lay outside the gene matches. The DNA for the CDR3 is TGCAGCGTTGGGGGACAGGGGTCCCTGCAGTACTTC. Its protein product is CSVGGQGSLQYF.

This chain links TRBV14 with TRBJ2-2; D is perhaps TRBD2 (7 bases). Germline-derived CDR1 and CDR2 are SGHDN and FVKESK. Between the trimmed V and J ends, which lost 0 bases and 7 bases, there was a span of 12 bases. This CDR3 has 15 amino acids. The CDR3 bases are TGTGCCAGCAGCCAAGATGGGGGGGGCGTCGGGGAGCTGTTTTTT. Translation gives CASSQDGGGVGELFF.

DNA for the CDR3: TGTGCCAGCTCACCTAGAGGGGGCAAGATCTACGAGCAGTACTTC. It encodes CASSPRGGKIYEQYF. The gene calls are TRBV18 and TRBJ2-7; 7 nucleotides match TRBD1. Germline V gene data show CDR1 as KGHSH and CDR2 as LQKENI. V gave up 3 bases and J gave up 3 bases; unmatched junction bases: 8. The CDR3 totals 15 residues. Using reference TRBV18 and TRBJ2-7 for the parts outside the CDR3, the full variable domain is NAGVMQNPRHLVRRRGQEARLRCSPMKGHSHVYWYRQLPEEGLKFMVYLQKENIIDESGMPKERFSAEFPKEGPSILRIQQVVRGDSAAYFCASSPRGGKIYEQYFGPGTRLTVT.

This clonotype was found a few times. The chain has TRBV4-1 and TRBJ2-3; D unclear. This CDR3 is built from 15 residues. Germline lookup yields CDR1 MGHRA and CDR2 YSYEKL. V lost 4 bases and J lost 4, with 15 bases in between. The CDR3 DNA follows: TGCGCCAGCAGCCGGAGTAAGGGTGCCGCAGATACGCAGTATTTT. Translating gives CASSRSKGAADTQYF.

This rearrangement joins TRBV5-1 to TRBJ2-5; TRBD2 aligns across 7 bases. Germline values: CDR1 SGHRS, CDR2 YFSETQ. V lost 2 bases and J lost 5; bases outside the gene matches: 9. This CDR3 contains 15 residues. CDR3 in amino acids: CASSLRAGLFETQYF. CDR3 DNA: TGCGCCAGCAGCTTACGAGCGGGGCTGTTCGAGACCCAGTACTTC.